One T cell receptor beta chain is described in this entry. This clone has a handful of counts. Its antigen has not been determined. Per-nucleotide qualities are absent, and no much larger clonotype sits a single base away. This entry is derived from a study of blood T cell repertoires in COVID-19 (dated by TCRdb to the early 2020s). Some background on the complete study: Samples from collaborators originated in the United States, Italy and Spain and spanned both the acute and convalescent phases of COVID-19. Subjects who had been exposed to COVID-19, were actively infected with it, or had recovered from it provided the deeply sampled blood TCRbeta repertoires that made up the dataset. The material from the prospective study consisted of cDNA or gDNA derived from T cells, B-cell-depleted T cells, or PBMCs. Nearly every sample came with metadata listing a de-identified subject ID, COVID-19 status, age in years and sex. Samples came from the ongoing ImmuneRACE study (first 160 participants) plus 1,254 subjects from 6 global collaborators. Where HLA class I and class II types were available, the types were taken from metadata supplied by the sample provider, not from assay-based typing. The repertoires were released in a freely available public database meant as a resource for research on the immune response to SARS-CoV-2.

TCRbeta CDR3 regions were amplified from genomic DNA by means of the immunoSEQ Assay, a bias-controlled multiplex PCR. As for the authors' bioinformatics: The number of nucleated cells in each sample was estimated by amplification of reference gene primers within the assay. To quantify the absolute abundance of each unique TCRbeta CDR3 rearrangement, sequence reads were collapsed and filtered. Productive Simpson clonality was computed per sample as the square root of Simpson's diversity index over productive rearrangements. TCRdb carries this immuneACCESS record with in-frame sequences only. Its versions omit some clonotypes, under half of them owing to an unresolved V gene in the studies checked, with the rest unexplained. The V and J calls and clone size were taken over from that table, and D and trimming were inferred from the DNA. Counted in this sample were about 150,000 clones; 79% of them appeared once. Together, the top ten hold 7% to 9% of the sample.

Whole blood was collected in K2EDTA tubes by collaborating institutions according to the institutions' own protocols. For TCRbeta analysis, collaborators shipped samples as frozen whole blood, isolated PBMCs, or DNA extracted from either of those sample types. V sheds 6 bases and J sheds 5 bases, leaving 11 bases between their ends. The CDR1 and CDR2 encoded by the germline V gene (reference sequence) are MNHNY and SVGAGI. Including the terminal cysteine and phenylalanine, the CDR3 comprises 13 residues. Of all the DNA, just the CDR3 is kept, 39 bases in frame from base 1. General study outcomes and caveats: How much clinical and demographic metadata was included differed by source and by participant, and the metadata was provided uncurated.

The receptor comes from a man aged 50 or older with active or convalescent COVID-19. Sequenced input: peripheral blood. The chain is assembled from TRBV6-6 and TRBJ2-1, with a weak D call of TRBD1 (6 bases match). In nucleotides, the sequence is TGTGCCAGCAGATGGGACACCAACAATGAGCAGTTCTTC. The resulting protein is CASRWDTNNEQFF.